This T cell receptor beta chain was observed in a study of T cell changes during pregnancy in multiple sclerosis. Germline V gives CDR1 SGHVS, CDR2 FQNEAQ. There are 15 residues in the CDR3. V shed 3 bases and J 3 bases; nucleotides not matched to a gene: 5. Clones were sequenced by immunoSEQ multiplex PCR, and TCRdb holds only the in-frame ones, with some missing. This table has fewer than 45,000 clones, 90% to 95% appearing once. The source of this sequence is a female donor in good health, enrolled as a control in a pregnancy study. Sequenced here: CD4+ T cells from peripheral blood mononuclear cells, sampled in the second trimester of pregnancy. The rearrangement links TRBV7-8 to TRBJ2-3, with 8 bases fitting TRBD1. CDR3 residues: CASSLTGAVTDTQYF. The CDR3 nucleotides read TGTGCCAGCAGCTTGACAGGGGCCGTTACAGATACGCAGTATTTT.